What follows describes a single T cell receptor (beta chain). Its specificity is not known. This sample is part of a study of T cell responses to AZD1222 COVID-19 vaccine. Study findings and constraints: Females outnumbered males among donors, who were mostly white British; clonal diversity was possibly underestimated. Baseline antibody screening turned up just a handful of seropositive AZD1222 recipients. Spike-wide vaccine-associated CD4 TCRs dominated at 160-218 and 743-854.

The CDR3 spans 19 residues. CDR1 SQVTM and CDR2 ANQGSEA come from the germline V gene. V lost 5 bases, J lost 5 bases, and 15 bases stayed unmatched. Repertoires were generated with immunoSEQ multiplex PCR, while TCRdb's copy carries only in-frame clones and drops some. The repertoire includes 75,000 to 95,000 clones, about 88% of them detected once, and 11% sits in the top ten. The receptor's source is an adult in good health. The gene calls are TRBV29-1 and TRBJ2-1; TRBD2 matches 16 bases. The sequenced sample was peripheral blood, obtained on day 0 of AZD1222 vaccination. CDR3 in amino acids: CSVWDSGGLAGGPNNEQFF. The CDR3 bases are TGCAGCGTTTGGGACTCAGGGGGACTAGCGGGAGGGCCTAACAATGAGCAGTTCTTC.